These T cell receptor beta chains were read from a single sample in a study of response to subunit inactivated influenza vaccine. TCRdb reanalysed the RT-PCR reads using MiXCR and keeps one entry per CDR3 protein. The repertoire has about 780,000 distinct CDR3 sequences, under 20% of them found once; the top ten carry roughly a tenth. The sample in question was PBMCs from blood, obtained approximately 5 days after vaccination. The receptors derive from a man aged 50 to 59 who received an inactivated influenza vaccine. Each CDR3 is given with its conserved first and last residue. A D gene is named only where the DNA matches it firmly.

V gene: TRBV7-2; J gene: TRBJ2-7; CDR3 length: 17; D gene: TRBD1; CDR3 protein: CASSLVGTGVTSYEQYF
V gene: TRBV20-1; J gene: TRBJ2-7; CDR3 length: 12; D gene: -; CDR3 protein: CSARSLLNEQYF
V gene: TRBV9; J gene: TRBJ1-2; CDR3 length: 13; D gene: -; CDR3 protein: CASSVSANYGYTF
V gene: TRBV29-1; J gene: TRBJ2-7; CDR3 length: 14; D gene: -; CDR3 protein: CSARDGTNSYEQYF
V gene: TRBV7-9; J gene: TRBJ1-1; CDR3 length: 14; D gene: -; CDR3 protein: CASSQAMTNTEAFF
V gene: TRBV5-5; J gene: TRBJ1-1; CDR3 length: 15; D gene: TRBD1; CDR3 protein: CASSLNTGGVTEAFF
V gene: TRBV4-2; J gene: TRBJ2-2; CDR3 length: 16; D gene: TRBD1; CDR3 protein: CASSQDNRGRTGELFF
V gene: TRBV2; J gene: TRBJ2-1; CDR3 length: 13; D gene: TRBD1; CDR3 protein: CATREQGGNEQFF
V gene: TRBV20-1; J gene: TRBJ2-3; CDR3 length: 15; D gene: TRBD2; CDR3 protein: CSAIERVLASDTQYF
V gene: TRBV6-1; J gene: TRBJ2-2; CDR3 length: 15; D gene: -; CDR3 protein: CASRVGQRDTGELFF
V gene: TRBV7-9; J gene: TRBJ1-5; CDR3 length: 13; D gene: -; CDR3 protein: CASSTEGNQPQHF
V gene: TRBV5-1; J gene: TRBJ2-1; CDR3 length: 16; D gene: TRBD2; CDR3 protein: CASSLAELAVNNEQFF
V gene: TRBV24-1; J gene: TRBJ2-7; CDR3 length: 17; D gene: TRBD2; CDR3 protein: CATKGLAELKGGYEQYF
V gene: TRBV14; J gene: TRBJ2-1; CDR3 length: 16; D gene: TRBD2; CDR3 protein: CASSQGAGRSPNEQFF
V gene: TRBV20-1; J gene: TRBJ1-6; CDR3 length: 16; D gene: -; CDR3 protein: CSARAGGALLASPLHF
V gene: TRBV12-3/TRBV12-4; J gene: TRBJ2-3; CDR3 length: 12; D gene: -; CDR3 protein: CASTRAGNLQYF
V gene: TRBV11-2; J gene: TRBJ2-2; CDR3 length: 16; D gene: -; CDR3 protein: CASSLTGTSNTGELFF
V gene: TRBV12-3/TRBV12-4; J gene: TRBJ2-7; CDR3 length: 14; D gene: -; CDR3 protein: CASRLTESSYEQYF
V gene: TRBV3-1; J gene: TRBJ2-1; CDR3 length: 15; D gene: TRBD2; CDR3 protein: CASSQILAGHNEQFF
V gene: TRBV10-3; J gene: TRBJ2-2; CDR3 length: 14; D gene: TRBD1; CDR3 protein: CAISEGRGTGELFF
V gene: TRBV5-1; J gene: TRBJ2-4; CDR3 length: 16; D gene: -; CDR3 protein: CASSLVSGLAKNIQYF
V gene: TRBV20-1; J gene: TRBJ1-2; CDR3 length: 17; D gene: TRBD1; CDR3 protein: CSARDKGSGGNYYGYTF
V gene: TRBV24-1; J gene: TRBJ2-7; CDR3 length: 16; D gene: -; CDR3 protein: CATSDSSGQGPVEQYF
V gene: TRBV18; J gene: TRBJ1-4; CDR3 length: 16; D gene: TRBD1; CDR3 protein: CASSPLPGQPNEKLFF
V gene: TRBV20-1; J gene: TRBJ2-3; CDR3 length: 14; D gene: TRBD1; CDR3 protein: CSASQGSHSNTQYF
V gene: TRBV4-3; J gene: TRBJ2-7; CDR3 length: 14; D gene: -; CDR3 protein: CASSQARTSYEQYF
V gene: TRBV20-1; J gene: TRBJ1-1; CDR3 length: 14; D gene: -; CDR3 protein: CSAYRDGSSREAFF
V gene: TRBV7-8; J gene: TRBJ2-1; CDR3 length: 16; D gene: TRBD1; CDR3 protein: CASSEYPGQGYNEQFF
V gene: TRBV12-3/TRBV12-4; J gene: TRBJ2-5; CDR3 length: 13; D gene: TRBD1; CDR3 protein: CASTLDRGKTQYF
V gene: TRBV3-1; J gene: TRBJ2-2; CDR3 length: 15; D gene: TRBD2; CDR3 protein: CASSHRGANTGELFF
V gene: TRBV20-1; J gene: TRBJ1-1; CDR3 length: 13; D gene: -; CDR3 protein: CSARPRGLTEAFF
V gene: TRBV4-2; J gene: TRBJ2-5; CDR3 length: 15; D gene: -; CDR3 protein: CASSQDLSRGETQYF
V gene: TRBV5-1; J gene: TRBJ2-1; CDR3 length: 16; D gene: TRBD2; CDR3 protein: CASSLGGSLAGNEQFF
V gene: TRBV6-2/TRBV6-3; J gene: TRBJ1-6; CDR3 length: 17; D gene: TRBD1; CDR3 protein: CASSALGWDSYNSPLHF
V gene: TRBV25-1; J gene: TRBJ2-7; CDR3 length: 16; D gene: TRBD1; CDR3 protein: CASSELGQGISYEQYF
V gene: TRBV10-2; J gene: TRBJ1-6; CDR3 length: 15; D gene: -; CDR3 protein: CASSESRWEDSPLHF
V gene: TRBV7-2; J gene: TRBJ2-3; CDR3 length: 16; D gene: -; CDR3 protein: CASSLAHTVSTDTQYF
V gene: TRBV5-1; J gene: TRBJ2-1; CDR3 length: 16; D gene: -; CDR3 protein: CASSRAQASSYNEQFF
V gene: TRBV6-4; J gene: TRBJ2-1; CDR3 length: 15; D gene: TRBD2; CDR3 protein: CASSELSGNYNEQFF
V gene: TRBV5-1; J gene: TRBJ2-6; CDR3 length: 15; D gene: -; CDR3 protein: CASSLVASGANVLTF
V gene: TRBV20-1; J gene: TRBJ2-1; CDR3 length: 13; D gene: TRBD2; CDR3 protein: CSAPAGGKNEQFF